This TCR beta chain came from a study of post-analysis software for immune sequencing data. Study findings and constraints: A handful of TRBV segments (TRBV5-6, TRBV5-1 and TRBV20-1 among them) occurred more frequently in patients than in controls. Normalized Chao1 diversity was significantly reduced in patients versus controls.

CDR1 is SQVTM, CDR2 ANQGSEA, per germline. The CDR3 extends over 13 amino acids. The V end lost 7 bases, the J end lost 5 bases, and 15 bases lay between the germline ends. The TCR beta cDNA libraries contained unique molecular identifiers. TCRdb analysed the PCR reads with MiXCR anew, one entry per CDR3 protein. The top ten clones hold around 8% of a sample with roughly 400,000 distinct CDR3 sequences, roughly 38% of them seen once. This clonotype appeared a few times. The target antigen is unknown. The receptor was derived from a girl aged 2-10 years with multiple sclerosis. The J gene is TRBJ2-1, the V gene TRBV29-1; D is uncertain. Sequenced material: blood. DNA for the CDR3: TGCAGCGCTGACCCCCCAGCCCACAATGAGCAGTTCTTC. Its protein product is CSADPPAHNEQFF.